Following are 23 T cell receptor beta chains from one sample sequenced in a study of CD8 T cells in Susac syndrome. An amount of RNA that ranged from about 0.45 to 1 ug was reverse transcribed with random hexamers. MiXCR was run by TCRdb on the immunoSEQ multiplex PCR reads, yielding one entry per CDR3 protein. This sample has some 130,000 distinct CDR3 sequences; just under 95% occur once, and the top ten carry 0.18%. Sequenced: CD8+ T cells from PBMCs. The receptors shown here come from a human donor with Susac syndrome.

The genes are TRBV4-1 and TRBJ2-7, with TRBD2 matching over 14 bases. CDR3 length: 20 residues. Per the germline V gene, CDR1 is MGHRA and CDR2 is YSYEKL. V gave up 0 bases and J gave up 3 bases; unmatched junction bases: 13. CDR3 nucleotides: TGCGCCAGCAGCCAAGATGAAACCGGGACTAGCGGGAGTCCTTTCTACGAGCAGTACTTC. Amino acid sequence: CASSQDETGTSGSPFYEQYF.

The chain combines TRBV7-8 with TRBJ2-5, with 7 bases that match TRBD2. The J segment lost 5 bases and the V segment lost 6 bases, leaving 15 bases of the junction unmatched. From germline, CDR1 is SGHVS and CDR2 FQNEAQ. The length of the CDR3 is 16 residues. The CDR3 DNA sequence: TGTGCCAGCAGACACAGAAGGGGCGGGAGAATTGAGACCCAGTACTTC. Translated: CASRHRRGGRIETQYF.

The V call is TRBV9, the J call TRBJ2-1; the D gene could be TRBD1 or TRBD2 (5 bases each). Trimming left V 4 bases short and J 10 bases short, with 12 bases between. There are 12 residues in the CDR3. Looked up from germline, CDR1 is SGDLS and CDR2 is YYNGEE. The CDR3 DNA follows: TGTGCCAGCAGCAACGGGGCGGGCGAGCAGTTCTTC. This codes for CASSNGAGEQFF. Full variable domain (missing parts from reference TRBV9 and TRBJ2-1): DSGVTQTPKHLITATGQRVTLRCSPRSGDLSVYWYQQSLDQGLQFLIQYYNGEERAKGNILERFSAQQFPDLHSELNLSSLELGDSALYFCASSNGAGEQFFGPGTRLTVL.

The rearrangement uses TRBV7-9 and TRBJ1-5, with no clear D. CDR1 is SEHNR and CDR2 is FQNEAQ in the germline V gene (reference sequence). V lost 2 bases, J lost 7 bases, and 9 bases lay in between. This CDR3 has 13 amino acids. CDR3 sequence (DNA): TGTGCCAGCAGCTTATGGGCCGGCCAGCCCCAGCATTTT. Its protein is CASSLWAGQPQHF.

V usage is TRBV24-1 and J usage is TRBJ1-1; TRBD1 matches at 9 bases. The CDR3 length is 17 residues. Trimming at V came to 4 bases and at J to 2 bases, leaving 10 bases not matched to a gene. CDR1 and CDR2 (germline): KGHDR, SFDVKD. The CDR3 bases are TGTGCCACCAGTGAGGCCGGGACAGGGCTCAGAAACACTGAAGCTTTCTTT. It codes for CATSEAGTGLRNTEAFF.

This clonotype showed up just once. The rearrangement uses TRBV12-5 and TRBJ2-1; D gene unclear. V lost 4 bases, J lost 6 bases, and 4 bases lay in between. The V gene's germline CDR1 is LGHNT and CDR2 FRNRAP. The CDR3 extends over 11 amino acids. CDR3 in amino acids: CASGSFNEQFF. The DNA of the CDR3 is TGTGCTAGTGGTTCTTTCAATGAGCAGTTCTTC.

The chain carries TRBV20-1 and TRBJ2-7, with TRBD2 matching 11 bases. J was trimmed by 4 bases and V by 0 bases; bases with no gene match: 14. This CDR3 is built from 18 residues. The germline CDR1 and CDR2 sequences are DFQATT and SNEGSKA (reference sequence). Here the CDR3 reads CSARDRGTSGSYGYEQYF. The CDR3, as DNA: TGCAGTGCTAGAGATCGGGGTACTAGCGGGAGCTACGGGTACGAGCAGTACTTC.

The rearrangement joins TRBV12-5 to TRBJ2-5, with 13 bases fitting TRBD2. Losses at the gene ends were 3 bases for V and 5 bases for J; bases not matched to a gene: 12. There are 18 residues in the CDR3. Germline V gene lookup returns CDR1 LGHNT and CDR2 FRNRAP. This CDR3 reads CASGFSALAGGPGETQYF. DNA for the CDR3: TGTGCTAGTGGTTTTTCGGCACTAGCGGGAGGGCCGGGTGAGACCCAGTACTTC.

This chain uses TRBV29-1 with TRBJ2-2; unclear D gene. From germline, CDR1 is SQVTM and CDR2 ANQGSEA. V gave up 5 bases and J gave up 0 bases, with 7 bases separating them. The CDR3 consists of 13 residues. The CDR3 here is CSVNSANTGELFF. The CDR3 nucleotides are TGCAGCGTTAACAGTGCGAACACCGGGGAGCTGTTTTTT.

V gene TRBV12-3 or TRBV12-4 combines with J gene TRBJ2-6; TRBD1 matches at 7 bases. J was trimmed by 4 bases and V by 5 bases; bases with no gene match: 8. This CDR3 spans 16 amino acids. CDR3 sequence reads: CASSGQESGGANVLTF. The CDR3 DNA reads TGTGCCAGCAGTGGACAGGAATCGGGCGGGGCCAACGTCCTGACTTTC.

The CDR3 nucleotides are TGCAGCGTTGTGGGAGGGGGAGAAACCACTGAAGCTTTCTTT. It is translated as CSVVGGGETTEAFF. This chain uses TRBV29-1 with TRBJ1-1; TRBD1 is a possible D gene (6 bases). Trimming left V 4 bases short and J 4 bases short, with 16 bases between. This CDR3 region has 14 residues. CDR1 and CDR2 (germline): SQVTM, ANQGSEA.

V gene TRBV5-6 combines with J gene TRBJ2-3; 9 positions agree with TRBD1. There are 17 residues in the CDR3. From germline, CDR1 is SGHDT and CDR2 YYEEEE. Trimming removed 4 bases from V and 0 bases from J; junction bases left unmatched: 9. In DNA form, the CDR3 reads TGTGCCAGCAGCACCAGATGGGACAGGGAAAGCACAGATACGCAGTATTTT. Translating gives CASSTRWDRESTDTQYF.

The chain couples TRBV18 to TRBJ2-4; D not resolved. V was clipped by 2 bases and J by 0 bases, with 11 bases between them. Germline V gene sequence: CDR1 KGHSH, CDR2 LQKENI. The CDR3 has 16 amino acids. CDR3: CASSPFQALAKNIQYF. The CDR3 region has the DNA TGTGCCAGCTCACCATTTCAGGCCCTAGCCAAAAACATTCAGTACTTC.

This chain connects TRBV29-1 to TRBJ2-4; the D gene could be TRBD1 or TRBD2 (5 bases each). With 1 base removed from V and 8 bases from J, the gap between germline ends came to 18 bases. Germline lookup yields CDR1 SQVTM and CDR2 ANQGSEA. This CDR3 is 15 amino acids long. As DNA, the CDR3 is TGCAGCGTTGAAGCTGAACGAGGGGCTGGGGACATTCAGTACTTC. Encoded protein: CSVEAERGAGDIQYF.

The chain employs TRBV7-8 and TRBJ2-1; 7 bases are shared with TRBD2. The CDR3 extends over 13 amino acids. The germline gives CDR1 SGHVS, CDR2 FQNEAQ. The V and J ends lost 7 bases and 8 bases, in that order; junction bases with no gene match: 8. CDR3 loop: CASKEGGPHEQFF. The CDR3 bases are TGTGCCAGCAAAGAGGGAGGGCCTCATGAGCAGTTCTTC.

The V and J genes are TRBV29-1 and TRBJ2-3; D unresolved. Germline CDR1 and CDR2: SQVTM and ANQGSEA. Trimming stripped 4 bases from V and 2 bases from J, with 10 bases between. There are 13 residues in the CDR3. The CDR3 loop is CSVGLSSTDTQYF. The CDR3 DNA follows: TGCAGCGTTGGCCTGTCCTCCACAGATACGCAGTATTTT.

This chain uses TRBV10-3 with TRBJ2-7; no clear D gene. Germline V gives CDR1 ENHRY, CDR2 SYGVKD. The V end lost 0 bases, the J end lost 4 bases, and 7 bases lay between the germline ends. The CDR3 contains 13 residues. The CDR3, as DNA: TGTGCCATCAGTGAGTCTGGGTATTACGAGCAGTACTTC. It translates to CAISESGYYEQYF.

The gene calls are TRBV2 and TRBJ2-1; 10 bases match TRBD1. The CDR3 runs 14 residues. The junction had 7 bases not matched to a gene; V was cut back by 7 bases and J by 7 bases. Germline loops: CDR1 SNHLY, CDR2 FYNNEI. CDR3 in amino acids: CASTPGQGINEQFF. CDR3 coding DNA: TGTGCCAGCACCCCGGGACAGGGGATAAATGAGCAGTTCTTC.

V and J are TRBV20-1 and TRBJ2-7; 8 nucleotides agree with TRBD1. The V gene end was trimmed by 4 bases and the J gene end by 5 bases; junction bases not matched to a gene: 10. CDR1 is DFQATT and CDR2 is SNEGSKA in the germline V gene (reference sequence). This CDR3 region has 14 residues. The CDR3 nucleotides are TGCAGTGCTATTGACATACAGGGGGGTAACGAGCAGTACTTC. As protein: CSAIDIQGGNEQYF.

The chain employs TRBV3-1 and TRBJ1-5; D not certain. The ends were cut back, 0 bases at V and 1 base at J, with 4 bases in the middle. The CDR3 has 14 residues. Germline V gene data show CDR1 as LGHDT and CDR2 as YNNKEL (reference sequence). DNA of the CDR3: TGTGCCAGCAGCCAAGATCACAGCAATCAGCCCCAGCATTTT. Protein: CASSQDHSNQPQHF.

CDR3 bases: TGTGCCAGCAGTACCATAGTCCCGGGACTAGCGGGGAGCCCGGGGGAGCAGTACTTC. Translation gives CASSTIVPGLAGSPGEQYF. The V and J genes are TRBV28 and TRBJ2-7; TRBD2 agrees at 13 bases. This CDR3 region has 19 residues. Germline values: CDR1 MDHEN, CDR2 SYDVKM. The J segment lost 7 bases and the V segment lost 5 bases, leaving 20 bases of the junction unmatched.

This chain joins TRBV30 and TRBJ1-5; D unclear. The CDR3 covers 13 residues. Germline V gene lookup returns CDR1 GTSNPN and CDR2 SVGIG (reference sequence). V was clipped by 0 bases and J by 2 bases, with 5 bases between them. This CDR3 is CAWSVAGNQPQHF. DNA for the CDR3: TGTGCCTGGAGTGTAGCCGGCAATCAGCCCCAGCATTTT. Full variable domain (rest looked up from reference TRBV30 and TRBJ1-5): SQTIHQWPATLVQPVGSPLSLECTVEGTSNPNLYWYRQAAGRGLQLLFYSVGIGQISSEVPQNLSASRPQDRQFILSSKKLLLSDSGFYLCAWSVAGNQPQHFGDGTRLSIL.

The CDR3 DNA reads as TGTGCCAGCAGTCGGGCCGGGACAGGGAGGATCAATCAGCCCCAGCATTTT. It yields the protein CASSRAGTGRINQPQHF. The chain joins TRBV27 to TRBJ1-5, with 9 bases identical to TRBD1. V lost 5 bases to trimming and J lost 3 bases; unmatched junction nucleotides: 11. This CDR3 is built from 17 residues. CDR1 is MNHEY and CDR2 is SMNVEV in the germline V gene (reference sequence).